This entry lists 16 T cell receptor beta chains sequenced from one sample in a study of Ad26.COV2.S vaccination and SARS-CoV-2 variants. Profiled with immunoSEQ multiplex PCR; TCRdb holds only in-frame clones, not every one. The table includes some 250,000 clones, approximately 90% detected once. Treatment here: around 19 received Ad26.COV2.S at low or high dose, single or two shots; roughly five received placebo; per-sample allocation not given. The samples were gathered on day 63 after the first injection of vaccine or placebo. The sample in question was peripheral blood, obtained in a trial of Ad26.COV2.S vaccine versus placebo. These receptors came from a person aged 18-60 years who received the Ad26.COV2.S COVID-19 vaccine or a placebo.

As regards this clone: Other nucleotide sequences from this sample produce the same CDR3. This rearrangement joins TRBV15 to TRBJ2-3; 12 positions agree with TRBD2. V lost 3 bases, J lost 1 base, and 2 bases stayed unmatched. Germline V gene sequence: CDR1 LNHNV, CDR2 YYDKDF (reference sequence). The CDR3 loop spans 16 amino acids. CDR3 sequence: CATSSRLAGGTDTQYF. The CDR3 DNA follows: TGTGCCACCAGCAGTCGACTAGCGGGGGGCACAGATACGCAGTATTTT. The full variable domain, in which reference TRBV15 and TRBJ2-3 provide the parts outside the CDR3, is DAMVIQNPRYQVTQFGKPVTLSCSQTLNHNVMYWYQQKSSQAPKLLFHYYDKDFNNEADTPDNFQSRRPNTSFCFLDIRSPGLGDTAMYLCATSSRLAGGTDTQYFGPGTRLTVL.

CDR3 amino acids: CASSLYGGYTF. For the CDR3, the DNA is TGTGCCAGCAGCTTATACGGCGGCTACACCTTC. The V gene is TRBV7-2, the J gene TRBJ1-2; no clear D gene. Germline V gene data show CDR1 as SGHTA and CDR2 as FQGNSA. The CDR3 is 11 residues long. Trimming cost V 2 bases and J 8 bases, with 6 bases left between them.

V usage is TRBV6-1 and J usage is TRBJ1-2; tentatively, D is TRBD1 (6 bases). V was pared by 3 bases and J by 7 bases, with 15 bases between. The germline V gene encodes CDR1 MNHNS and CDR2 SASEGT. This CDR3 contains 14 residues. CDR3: CASSDPRGRGGYTF. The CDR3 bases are TGTGCCAGCAGTGATCCCCGGGGGCGGGGTGGCTACACCTTC.

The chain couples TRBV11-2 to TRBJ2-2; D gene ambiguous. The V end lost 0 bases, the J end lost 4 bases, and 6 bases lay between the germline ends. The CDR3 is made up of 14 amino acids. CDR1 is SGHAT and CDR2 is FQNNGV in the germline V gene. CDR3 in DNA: TGTGCCAGCAGCTTAGACAGGTTCACCGGGGAGCTGTTTTTT. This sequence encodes CASSLDRFTGELFF.

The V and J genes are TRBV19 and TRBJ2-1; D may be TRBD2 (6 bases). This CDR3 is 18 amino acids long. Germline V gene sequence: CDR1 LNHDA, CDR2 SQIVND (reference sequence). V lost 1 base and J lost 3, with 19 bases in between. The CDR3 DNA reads TGTGCCAGTAGTATAGGCCCCCGAGGACTACCCGACTACAATGAGCAGTTCTTC. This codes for CASSIGPRGLPDYNEQFF.

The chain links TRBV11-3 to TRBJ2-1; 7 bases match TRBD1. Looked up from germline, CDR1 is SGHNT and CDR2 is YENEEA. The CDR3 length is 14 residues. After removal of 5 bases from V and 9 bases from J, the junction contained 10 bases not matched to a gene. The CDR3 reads CASSTLTGTGEQFF. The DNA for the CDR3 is TGTGCCAGCAGCACCCTGACAGGGACGGGTGAGCAGTTCTTC.

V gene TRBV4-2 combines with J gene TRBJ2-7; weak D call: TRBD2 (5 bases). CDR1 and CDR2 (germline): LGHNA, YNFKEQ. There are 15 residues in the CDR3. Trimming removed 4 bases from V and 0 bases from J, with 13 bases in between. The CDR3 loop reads CASSPAAGNSYEQYF. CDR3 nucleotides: TGTGCCAGCAGCCCTGCCGCCGGGAACTCCTACGAGCAGTACTTC.

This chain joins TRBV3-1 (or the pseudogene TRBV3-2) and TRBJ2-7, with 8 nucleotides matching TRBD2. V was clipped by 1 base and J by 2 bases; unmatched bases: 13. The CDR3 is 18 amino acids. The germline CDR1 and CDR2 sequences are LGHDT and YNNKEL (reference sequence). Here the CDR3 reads CASSQGASGSLEAYEQYF. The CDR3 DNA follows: TGTGCCAGCAGCCAAGGGGCGAGCGGGAGCCTTGAGGCCTACGAGCAGTACTTC.

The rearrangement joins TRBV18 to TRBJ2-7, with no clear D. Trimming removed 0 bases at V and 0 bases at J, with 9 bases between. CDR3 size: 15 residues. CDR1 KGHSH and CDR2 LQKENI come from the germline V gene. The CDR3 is CASSPPRHPSYEQYF. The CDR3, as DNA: TGTGCCAGCTCACCACCTAGACATCCCTCCTACGAGCAGTACTTC.

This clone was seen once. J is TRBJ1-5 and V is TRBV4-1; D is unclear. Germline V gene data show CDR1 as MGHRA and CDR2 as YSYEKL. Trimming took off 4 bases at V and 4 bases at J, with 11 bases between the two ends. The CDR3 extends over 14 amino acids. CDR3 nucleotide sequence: TGCGCCAGCAGCCCTTTGGACCAAAATCAGCCCCAGCATTTT. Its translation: CASSPLDQNQPQHF.

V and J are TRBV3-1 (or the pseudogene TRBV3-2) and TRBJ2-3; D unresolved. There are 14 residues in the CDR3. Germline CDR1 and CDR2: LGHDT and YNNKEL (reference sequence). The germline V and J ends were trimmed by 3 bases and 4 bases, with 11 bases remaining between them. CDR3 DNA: TGTGCCAGCAGCCACCCAAACCGGCCAGATACGCAGTATTTT. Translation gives CASSHPNRPDTQYF.

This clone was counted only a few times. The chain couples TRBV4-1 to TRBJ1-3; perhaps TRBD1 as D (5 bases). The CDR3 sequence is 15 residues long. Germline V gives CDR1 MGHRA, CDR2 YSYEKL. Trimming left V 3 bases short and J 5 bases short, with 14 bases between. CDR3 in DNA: TGCGCCAGCAGCCACCCCGCAGGGAGGCGAAACACCATATATTTT. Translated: CASSHPAGRRNTIYF.

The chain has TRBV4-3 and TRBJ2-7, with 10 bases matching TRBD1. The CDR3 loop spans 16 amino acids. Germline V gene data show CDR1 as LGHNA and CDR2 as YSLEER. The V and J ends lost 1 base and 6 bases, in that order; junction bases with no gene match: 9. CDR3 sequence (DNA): TGCGCCAGCAGCCAAGGGAGACAGGGGGCCCGTTCCGAGCAGTACTTC. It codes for CASSQGRQGARSEQYF.

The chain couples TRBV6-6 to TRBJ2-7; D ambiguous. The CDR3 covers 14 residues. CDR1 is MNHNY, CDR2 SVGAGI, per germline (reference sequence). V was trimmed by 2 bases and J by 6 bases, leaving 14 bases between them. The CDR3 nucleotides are TGTGCCAGCAGTTACCTGGGAAAAATGGGCGAGCAGTACTTC. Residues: CASSYLGKMGEQYF.

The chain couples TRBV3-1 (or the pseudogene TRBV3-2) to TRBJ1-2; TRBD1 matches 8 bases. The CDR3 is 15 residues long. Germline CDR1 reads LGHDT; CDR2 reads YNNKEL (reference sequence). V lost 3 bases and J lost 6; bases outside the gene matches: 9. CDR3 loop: CASSHLGQVGNGYTF. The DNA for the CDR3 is TGTGCCAGCAGCCATCTGGGACAGGTTGGAAATGGCTACACCTTC.

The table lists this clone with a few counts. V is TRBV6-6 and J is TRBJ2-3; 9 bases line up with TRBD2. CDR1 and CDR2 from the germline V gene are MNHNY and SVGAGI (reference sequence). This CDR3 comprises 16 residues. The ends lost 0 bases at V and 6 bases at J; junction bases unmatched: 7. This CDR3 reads CASSYSIGLASDTQYF. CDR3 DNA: TGTGCCAGCAGTTACTCGATAGGACTAGCGTCCGATACGCAGTATTTT.